In this sample, the clone carrying this T cell receptor (beta chain) turned up a few times. TCRdb independently ran MiXCR on the RT-PCR reads; one entry per CDR3 protein. The repertoire holds about 680,000 distinct CDR3 sequences, with 13% to 15% as singletons. The ends lost 7 bases at V and 8 bases at J; junction bases unmatched: 10. The length of the CDR3 is 14 residues. Sequencing was carried out using memory CD4+ T cells from blood. The V gene is TRBV12-3 or TRBV12-4, the J gene TRBJ1-4, with 7 bases fitting TRBD1. This receptor was obtained from a female donor in good health, serving as a healthy control. The CDR3 loop is CASTSTGVGEKLFF. Here the CDR3 DNA reads TGTGCCAGCACCTCTACAGGGGTCGGGGAAAAACTGTTTTTT.